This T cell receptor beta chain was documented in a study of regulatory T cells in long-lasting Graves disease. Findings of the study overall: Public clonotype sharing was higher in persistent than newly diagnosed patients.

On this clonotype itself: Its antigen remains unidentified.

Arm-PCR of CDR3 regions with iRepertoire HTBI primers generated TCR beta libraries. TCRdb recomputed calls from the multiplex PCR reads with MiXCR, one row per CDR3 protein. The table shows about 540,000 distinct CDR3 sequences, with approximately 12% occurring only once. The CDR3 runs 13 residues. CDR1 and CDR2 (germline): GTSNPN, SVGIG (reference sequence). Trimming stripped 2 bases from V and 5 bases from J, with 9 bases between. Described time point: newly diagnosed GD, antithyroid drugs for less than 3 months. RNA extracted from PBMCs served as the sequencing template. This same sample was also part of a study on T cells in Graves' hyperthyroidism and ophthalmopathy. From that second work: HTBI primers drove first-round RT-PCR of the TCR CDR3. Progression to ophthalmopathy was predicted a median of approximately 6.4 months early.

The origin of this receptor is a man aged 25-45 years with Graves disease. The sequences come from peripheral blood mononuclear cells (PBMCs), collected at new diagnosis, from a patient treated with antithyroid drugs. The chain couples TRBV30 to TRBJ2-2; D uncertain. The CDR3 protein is CAWSTGGTGELFF. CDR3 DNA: TGTGCCTGGAGTACTGGCGGAACCGGGGAGCTGTTTTTT.